The T cell receptor (beta chain) described here comes from a study of blood T cell repertoires in COVID-19. The wider study: Specimens from acute and convalescent COVID-19 originated in the United States, Italy and Spain. PBMCs, B-cell-depleted T cells, or T cells were the source of the cDNA or gDNA that made up the material.

This CDR3 has 15 amino acids. V was cut by 4 bases and J by 0 bases, with 11 bases left in between. Germline V gene data show CDR1 as SGHDT and CDR2 as YYEEEE. As originally analysed: Reference gene primers were amplified, and this amplification served to estimate nucleated cell counts. The assay was immunoSEQ multiplex PCR, and TCRdb's table has in-frame clones only and misses some. V, J and clone size were drawn from that table, and D and trimming were deduced from the DNA. The sample has 100,000 to 150,000 clones; about four fifths are singletons. This TCR came from a man aged 35-49 years with active or convalescent COVID-19. Material for sequencing was peripheral blood. The gene calls are TRBV5-6 and TRBJ1-5; D is unresolved. CDR3 sequence (DNA): TGTGCCAGCAGCCCACCAGATTTTAGCAATCAGCCCCAGCATTTT. Residues: CASSPPDFSNQPQHF.